Listed here are 21 T cell receptor beta chains from one sample, sequenced in a study of shared clonotypes between healthy human individuals. The table came from immunoSEQ multiplex PCR; TCRdb's copy has only in-frame clones and leaves some out. This table has about a million clones, about 75% appearing once. Source material: memory CD4+ T cells sorted from blood. Subset meaning: CD45RA-negative fraction. The receptors were gathered from a man between 18 and 35 years old in good health.

This clone appeared once. The chain combines TRBV19 with TRBJ2-3; D is ambiguous. Looked up from germline, CDR1 is LNHDA and CDR2 is SQIVND (reference sequence). V lost 2 bases and J 6 bases, leaving 12 bases between the germline ends. The CDR3 is 14 residues long. The CDR3 spells CASSISTHRDTQYF. DNA for the CDR3: TGTGCCAGTAGTATATCTACCCACCGCGATACGCAGTATTTT.

The chain uses TRBV7-6 and TRBJ1-5; D gene ambiguous. Per the germline V gene, CDR1 is SGHVS and CDR2 is FNYEAQ. V lost 1 base and J lost 4, with 8 bases in between. The CDR3 spans 14 residues. DNA of the CDR3: TGTGCCAGCAGCTTAGGGCGAAATAATCAGCCCCAGCATTTT. This codes for CASSLGRNNQPQHF.

The chain employs TRBV5-1 and TRBJ2-7, with 8 bases identical to TRBD1. The CDR3 is made up of 13 amino acids. Losses at the gene ends were 4 bases for V and 2 bases for J; bases not matched to a gene: 2. Germline CDR1 reads SGHRS; CDR2 reads YFSETQ. The CDR3 loop reads CASSPGGAYEQYF. The CDR3 DNA reads as TGCGCCAGCAGCCCAGGGGGCGCCTACGAGCAGTACTTC.

A few counts support this clone. The chain joins TRBV9 to TRBJ2-1, with TRBD2 matching over 14 bases. This CDR3 contains 20 residues. Per the germline V gene, CDR1 is SGDLS and CDR2 is YYNGEE. The V and J ends lost 0 bases and 0 bases, in that order; junction bases with no gene match: 8. The CDR3 here is CASSVAPGTSGSSSYNEQFF. The DNA for the CDR3 is TGTGCCAGCAGCGTAGCCCCGGGGACTAGCGGGAGTAGCTCCTACAATGAGCAGTTCTTC.

This chain links TRBV4-2 with TRBJ2-1; 11 nucleotides agree with TRBD2. Germline loops: CDR1 LGHNA, CDR2 YNFKEQ. CDR3 length: 19 residues. Losses at the gene ends were 1 base for V and 0 bases for J; bases not matched to a gene: 8. This chain's CDR3 is CASSQGLAGGLSSYNEQFF. CDR3 nucleotides: TGTGCCAGCAGCCAAGGGCTAGCGGGGGGATTAAGCTCCTACAATGAGCAGTTCTTC.

J is TRBJ2-2 and V is TRBV9; D is uncertain. Trimming removed 4 bases at V and 0 bases at J, with 7 bases between. The CDR3 spans 14 residues. Per germline, CDR1 SGDLS and CDR2 YYNGEE. The CDR3 protein is CASSLSTNTGELFF. CDR3 nucleotides: TGTGCCAGCAGCTTATCCACGAACACCGGGGAGCTGTTTTTT.

The DNA of the CDR3 is TGTGCCAGCAGCTTAGAAGGCTCGTCCGCACGTGAGCAGTTCTTC. Its protein is CASSLEGSSAREQFF. The genes are TRBV7-2 and TRBJ2-1; D not resolved. V lost 1 base and J lost 9, with 16 bases in between. CDR3 length equals 15 residues. CDR1 is SGHTA and CDR2 is FQGNSA in the germline V gene.

This chain uses TRBV6-5 with TRBJ2-1; perhaps TRBD2 as D (5 bases). The CDR3 loop spans 12 amino acids. The V end was cut by 7 bases, the J end by 7 bases, with 11 bases between. Germline V gives CDR1 MNHEY, CDR2 SVGAGI. CDR3 bases: TGTGCCAGCAAAGGTAGCGCTAATGAGCAGTTCTTC. This gives the protein CASKGSANEQFF.

The V gene is TRBV5-1, the J gene TRBJ1-1; D remains ambiguous. V was clipped by 4 bases and J by 3 bases, with 16 bases between them. Germline lookup yields CDR1 SGHRS and CDR2 YFSETQ. The CDR3 loop spans 15 amino acids. The chain's CDR3 is CASSPGAGGYTEAFF. As DNA, the CDR3 is TGCGCCAGCAGCCCTGGAGCGGGAGGCTACACTGAAGCTTTCTTT.

This clone is a singleton in its sample. In DNA, the CDR3 is TGTGCCAGCTCACCAGTTGCAGGTTTGTGGGAGACCCAGTACTTC. Amino acids: CASSPVAGLWETQYF. The J gene is TRBJ2-5, the V gene TRBV18, with D uncertain. Trimming took 2 bases from V and 5 from J, leaving 15 bases between them. The length of the CDR3 is 15 residues. Looked up from germline, CDR1 is KGHSH and CDR2 is LQKENI.

V is TRBV30 and J is TRBJ2-7; 10 nucleotides agree with TRBD1. The V and J ends lost 2 bases and 9 bases, in that order; junction bases with no gene match: 19. CDR3 length: 17 amino acids. In germline, CDR1 is GTSNPN, CDR2 SVGIG (reference sequence). The CDR3 loop is CAWSPRGGQGLPWGQYF. CDR3 in DNA: TGTGCCTGGAGTCCCAGGGGGGGACAGGGGCTCCCCTGGGGGCAGTACTTC.

The chain joins TRBV2 to TRBJ2-7, with TRBD2 matching over 11 bases. CDR1 and CDR2 (germline): SNHLY, FYNNEI. The CDR3 is 15 amino acids. Trimming took 8 bases from V and 6 from J; bases not matched to a gene: 12. CDR3 region: CASANQRLAGSEQYF. The CDR3 DNA is TGTGCCAGCGCAAATCAGAGACTAGCGGGGAGCGAGCAGTACTTC.

This clone was seen only a few times. V is TRBV30 and J is TRBJ1-1; D remains unclear. From germline, CDR1 is GTSNPN and CDR2 SVGIG (reference sequence). CDR3 length equals 12 residues. The ends were cut back, 4 bases at V and 1 base at J, with 7 bases in the middle. CDR3 sequence: CAWTGSNTEAFF. Here the CDR3 DNA reads TGTGCCTGGACAGGATCGAACACTGAAGCTTTCTTT.

This clone was detected once. The chain uses TRBV4-3 and TRBJ1-4; D gene uncertain. Looked up from germline, CDR1 is LGHNA and CDR2 is YSLEER. V was shortened by 0 bases and J by 0 bases, with 8 bases between the two germline ends. The CDR3 is 16 residues long. CDR3 bases: TGCGCCAGCAGCCAAGACGCGGGGACAACTAATGAAAAACTGTTTTTT. Translated, it gives CASSQDAGTTNEKLFF.

The rearrangement uses TRBV28 and TRBJ1-3; TRBD1 aligns across 7 bases. Trimming removed 4 bases from V and 1 base from J; junction bases left unmatched: 1. This CDR3 region has 14 residues. Germline loops: CDR1 MDHEN, CDR2 SYDVKM. Written as DNA, the CDR3 is TGTGCCAGCAGTTCGACAGGGTCTGGAAACACCATATATTTT. Amino acids: CASSSTGSGNTIYF.

The rearrangement joins TRBV7-2 to TRBJ2-1, with 7 positions matching TRBD2. This CDR3 is 15 amino acids long. V lost 3 bases, J lost 3 bases, and 5 bases stayed unmatched. The germline CDR1 and CDR2 sequences are SGHTA and FQGNSA. The CDR3 reads CASSFREGLYNEQFF. Written as DNA, the CDR3 is TGTGCCAGCAGCTTTAGGGAGGGTCTCTACAATGAGCAGTTCTTC.

In its sample, this clone was seen a few times. The chain couples TRBV28 to TRBJ1-2; D is perhaps TRBD1 (5 bases). The CDR3 extends over 17 amino acids. V was trimmed by 4 bases and J by 4 bases, leaving 22 bases between them. Germline V gene data show CDR1 as MDHEN and CDR2 as SYDVKM. CDR3 protein: CASSWIEQGFKAYGYTF. The DNA of the CDR3 is TGTGCCAGCAGTTGGATTGAGCAGGGTTTCAAGGCCTATGGCTACACCTTC.

This clone was seen only once. The genes are TRBV10-2 and TRBJ1-5; 7 bases map to TRBD1. With 4 bases clipped from V and 0 bases from J, the junction kept 12 bases outside the gene matches. Germline lookup yields CDR1 WSHSY and CDR2 SAAADI. The CDR3 runs to 18 residues. DNA for the CDR3: TGCGCCAGCAGTGTCGGGACAGCTAATTTTTATAGCAATCAGCCCCAGCATTTT. This codes for CASSVGTANFYSNQPQHF.

V usage is TRBV5-1 and J usage is TRBJ1-2; 9 nucleotides agree with TRBD1. This CDR3 is built from 16 residues. CDR1 is SGHRS and CDR2 is YFSETQ in the germline V gene. Trimming cost V 3 bases and J 5 bases; bases outside gene matches: 11. Here the CDR3 reads CASSSDRDRVWYGYTF. CDR3 nucleotides: TGCGCCAGCAGCTCGGACCGGGACAGGGTTTGGTATGGCTACACCTTC.

The gene calls are TRBV6-8 and TRBJ1-1; 8 bases match TRBD1. V lost 6 bases to trimming and J lost 6 bases; unmatched junction nucleotides: 12. The CDR3 has 15 residues. Germline values: CDR1 MNHGY, CDR2 SAAAGT. DNA of the CDR3: TGTGCCAGCAGGAGGGCGGTCAGGGGGCGCCCTGAAGCTTTCTTT. Its translation: CASRRAVRGRPEAFF.

The chain carries TRBV7-2 and TRBJ1-1; no definite D call. With 6 bases removed from V and 0 bases from J, the gap between germline ends came to 11 bases. This CDR3 region has 14 residues. Germline CDR1 reads SGHTA; CDR2 reads FQGNSA. The CDR3 nucleotides are TGTGCCAGCAGTACCGGGTTCTTGAACACTGAAGCTTTCTTT. It codes for CASSTGFLNTEAFF.